The TCR beta chain under discussion was sequenced for a study of long-term antiretroviral therapy in people with HIV. Researchers report immunoSEQ v3.0 was run at survey level. The assay was immunoSEQ multiplex PCR, and TCRdb's table has in-frame clones only and misses some. Here the sample spans tens of thousands of clones, 83% being singletons. V lost 5 bases and J lost 0; bases outside the gene matches: 7. Per the germline V gene, CDR1 is SGHVS and CDR2 is FNYEAQ. The CDR3 has 17 residues. Specimens retained about 0.9-11 million cryopreserved PBMC preceding DNA extraction. This specimen consisted of unsorted PBMCs, obtained 0.4 years after starting antiretroviral therapy. This chain links TRBV7-6 with TRBJ1-4, with 9 bases aligning to TRBD1. This receptor was taken from a man in his forties or fifties with HIV. In DNA form, the CDR3 reads TGTGCCAGCAGCCAAACAGGGGGCAGGGCAACTAATGAAAAACTGTTTTTT. It yields the protein CASSQTGGRATNEKLFF.